This TCR beta chain was recovered during a study of OX40 agonist ivuxolimab in advanced cancers. Study at large: Ivuxolimab was administered intravenously to patients at 0.01 to 10 mg/kg every 2 weeks.

TCRdb's table, derived via immunoSEQ multiplex PCR, lists solely in-frame clones and lacks some. The table has around 60,000 clones, about 88% seen once; the top ten hold about a sixth. Findings and caveats of the study: Partial responders at 0.1-3.0 mg/kg showed near-lowest clonal expansion.

V shed 4 bases and J shed 8 bases, with 16 bases lying between them. The CDR3 sequence is 14 residues long. Germline-derived CDR1 and CDR2 are SGHVS and FNYEAQ. This clone was counted many times. Antigen unknown. The J gene is TRBJ2-3, the V gene TRBV7-6; D possibly corresponds to TRBD2 (6 bases). The sample here was CD4+ or CD8+ T cells sorted from blood, taken in a trial of the OX40 agonist ivuxolimab. This TCR came from an adult with an advanced solid tumor such as melanoma, head and neck, liver or kidney cancer. The CDR3 sequence is CASSSTQGAGTQYF. CDR3 coding DNA: TGTGCCAGCAGCTCGACTCAGGGAGCGGGTACGCAGTATTTT.